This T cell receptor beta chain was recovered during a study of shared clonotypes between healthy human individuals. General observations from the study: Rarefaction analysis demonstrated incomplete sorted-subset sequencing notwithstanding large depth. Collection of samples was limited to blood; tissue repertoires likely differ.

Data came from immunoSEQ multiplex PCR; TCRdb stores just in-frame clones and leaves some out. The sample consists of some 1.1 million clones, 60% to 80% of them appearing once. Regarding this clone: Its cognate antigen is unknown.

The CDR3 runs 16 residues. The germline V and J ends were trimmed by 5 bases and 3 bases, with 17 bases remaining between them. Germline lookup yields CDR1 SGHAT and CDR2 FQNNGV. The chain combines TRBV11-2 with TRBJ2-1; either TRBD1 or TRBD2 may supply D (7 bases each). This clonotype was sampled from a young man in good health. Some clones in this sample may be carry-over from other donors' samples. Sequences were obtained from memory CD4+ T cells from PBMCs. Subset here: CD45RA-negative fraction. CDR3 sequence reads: CASSPPGRGLYNEQFF. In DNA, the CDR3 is TGTGCCAGCAGCCCCCCAGGGAGGGGGCTCTACAATGAGCAGTTCTTC.